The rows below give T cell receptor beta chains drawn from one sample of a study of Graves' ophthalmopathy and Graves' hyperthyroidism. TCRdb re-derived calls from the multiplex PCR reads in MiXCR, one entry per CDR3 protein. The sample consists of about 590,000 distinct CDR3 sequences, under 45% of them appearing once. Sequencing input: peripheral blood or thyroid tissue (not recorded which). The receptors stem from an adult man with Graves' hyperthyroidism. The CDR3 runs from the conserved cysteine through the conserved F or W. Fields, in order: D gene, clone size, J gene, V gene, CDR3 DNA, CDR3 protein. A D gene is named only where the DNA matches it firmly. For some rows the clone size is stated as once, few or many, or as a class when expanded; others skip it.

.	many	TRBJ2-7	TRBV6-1	TGTGCCAGCAGTGAGAGATTGGCCCCTCGGGACGAGCAGTACTTC	CASSERLAPRDEQYF
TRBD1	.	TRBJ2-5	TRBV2	TGTGCCTCACCCCCAGGACAGGTCGTGGAGACCCAGTACTTC	CASPPGQVVETQYF
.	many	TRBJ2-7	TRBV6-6	TGTGCCAGCAGTCCAGGGACAACCGGCCCCTACGAGCAGTACTTC	CASSPGTTGPYEQYF
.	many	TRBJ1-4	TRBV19	TGTGCCAGTAGTATGCAGAGTGCAACTAATGAAAAACTGTTTTTT	CASSMQSATNEKLFF
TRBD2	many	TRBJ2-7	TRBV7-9	TGTGCCAGCAGCTCACGGGGGGACTACGAGCAGTACTTC	CASSSRGDYEQYF
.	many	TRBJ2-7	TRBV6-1	TGTGCCAGCAGTGAACGGGATTCCTACGAGCAGTACTTC	CASSERDSYEQYF
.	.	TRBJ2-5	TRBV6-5	TGTGCCAGCAGTTACCTACGGCGACAGACCCCTCAAGAGACCCAGTACTTC	CASSYLRRQTPQETQYF
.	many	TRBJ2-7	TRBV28	TGTGCCAGCAGTTTATCTCAGGGAAACGAGCAGTACTTC	CASSLSQGNEQYF
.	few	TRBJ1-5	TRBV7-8	TGTGCCAGCAGCTTGCCAAAACCAAATCAGCCCCAGCATTTT	CASSLPKPNQPQHF
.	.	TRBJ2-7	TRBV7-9	TGTGCCAGCAGCGCGACAGCGAGCTCCTACGAGCAGTACTTC	CASSATASSYEQYF
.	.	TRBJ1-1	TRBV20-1	TGCAGTGCGAAGGACCTTCTAGAGAACACTGAAGCTTTCTTT	CSAKDLLENTEAFF
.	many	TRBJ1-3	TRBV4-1	TGCGCCAGCAGCCAAGAAGGCAGCCACTCTGGAAACACCATATATTTT	CASSQEGSHSGNTIYF
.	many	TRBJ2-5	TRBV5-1	TGCGCCAGCAGCTTGGGACCCGGGGATGGCGCAGAGACCCAGTACTTC	CASSLGPGDGAETQYF
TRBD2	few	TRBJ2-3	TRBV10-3	TGTGCCATCAGCGGGACTAGCCAAGGCACAGATACGCAGTATTTT	CAISGTSQGTDTQYF
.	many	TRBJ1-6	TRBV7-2	TGTGCCAGCAGCTTACTCCCGCTAAATTCACCCCTCCACTTT	CASSLLPLNSPLHF
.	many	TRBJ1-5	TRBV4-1	TGCGCCAGCAGCCAACGTTACGGCAATCAGCCCCAGCATTTT	CASSQRYGNQPQHF
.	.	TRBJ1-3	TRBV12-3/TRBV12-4	TGTGCCAGCAGCCAAGTGCGTTTAGGACCCACAAGAGGAAACACCATATATTTT	CASSQVRLGPTRGNTIYF
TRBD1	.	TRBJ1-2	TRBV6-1	TGTGCCAGCAGTGAAGGGGTCAGGACAGGGGGCGAAGGCTACACCTTC	CASSEGVRTGGEGYTF
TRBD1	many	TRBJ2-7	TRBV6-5	TGTGCCAGCAGTCGCCGGGACAGGGGGCTTGAGCAGTACTTC	CASSRRDRGLEQYF
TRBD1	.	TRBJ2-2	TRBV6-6	TGTGCCAGCGGGTTGACAGGGGGTGCGAACACCGGGGAGCTGTTTTTT	CASGLTGGANTGELFF
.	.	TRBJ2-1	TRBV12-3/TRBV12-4	TGTGCCAGCAGTTTCAGGCGGGGTGAGCAGTTCTTC	CASSFRRGEQFF
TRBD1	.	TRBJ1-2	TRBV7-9	TGTGCCAGCAGCTTATGGCCGGCAGGGGGCCATTTCACCTTC	CASSLWPAGGHFTF
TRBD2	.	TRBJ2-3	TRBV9	TGTGCCAGCAGCGTAGCGAGCGGGGGGAGCACAGATACGCAGTATTTT	CASSVASGGSTDTQYF
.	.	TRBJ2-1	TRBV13	TGTGCCAGCAGCCACCCACTGGACGGGAACAATGAGCAGTTCTTC	CASSHPLDGNNEQFF
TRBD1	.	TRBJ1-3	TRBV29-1	TGCAGCGTAACGGGGGACAGGGATGTTTTCGGAAACACCATATATTTT	CSVTGDRDVFGNTIYF
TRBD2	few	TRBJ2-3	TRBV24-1	TGTGCCACCGCCGGCGGGGGAGATACGCAGTATTTT	CATAGGGDTQYF
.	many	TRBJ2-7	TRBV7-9	TGTGCCAGCAGCTTAAACAGGGATCACGAGCAGTACTTC	CASSLNRDHEQYF
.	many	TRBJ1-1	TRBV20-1	TGCAGTGCGTCGAGGGGAGGGGGAAGAAGCACTGAAGCTTTCTTT	CSASRGGGRSTEAFF
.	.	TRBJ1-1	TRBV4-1	TGCGCCAGCAGCCAAGGTGTGGGCATGAACACTGGAGCTTTCTTT	CASSQGVGMNTGAFF
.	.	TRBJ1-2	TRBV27	TGTTCCAGCAGTGATAATTATGGCTACACCTTC	CSSSDNYGYTF
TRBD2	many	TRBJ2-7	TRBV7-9	TGTGCCAGCAGCTTAGACTACGGGAGGGGATCCTACGAGCAGTACTTC	CASSLDYGRGSYEQYF
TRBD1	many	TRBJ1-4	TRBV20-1	TGCAGTGCTGGACAGGGGTTTACTAATGAAAAACTGTTTTTT	CSAGQGFTNEKLFF
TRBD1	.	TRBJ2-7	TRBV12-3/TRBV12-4	TGTGCCAGCAGTTCGACAGGGGGCCGAGAAGTGTACTTC	CASSSTGGREVYF
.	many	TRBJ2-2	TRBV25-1	TGTGCCAGCAGTGGAGTCGGGGTTGGGGAGCTGTTTTTT	CASSGVGVGELFF
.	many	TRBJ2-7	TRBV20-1	TGCAGTGCTAGAGTTCCTGGGACAACCTACGAGCAGTACTTC	CSARVPGTTYEQYF
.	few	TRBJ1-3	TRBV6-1	TGTGCCAGCAGTAAACAGGGAGGCTCTGGAAACACCATATATTTT	CASSKQGGSGNTIYF
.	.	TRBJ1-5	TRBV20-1	TGCAGTGCCCAGACAGGAAGGCAAGAGACCCAGCATTTT	CSAQTGRQETQHF
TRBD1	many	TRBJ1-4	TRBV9	TGTGCCAGCAGCGCCAGGGGGGACGGCCATGAAAAACTGTTTTTT	CASSARGDGHEKLFF
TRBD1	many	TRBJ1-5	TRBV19	TGTGCCAGTGGGGACAGCGATCAGCCCCAGCATTTT	CASGDSDQPQHF
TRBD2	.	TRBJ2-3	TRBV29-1	TGCAGCGTTGAAGATCTCCGGACTAGCGAGGGGGATACGCAGTATTTT	CSVEDLRTSEGDTQYF
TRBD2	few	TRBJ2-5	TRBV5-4	TGTGCCAGCAGCTTAAATAGCGGGGGTGGGGAGACCCAGTACTTC	CASSLNSGGGETQYF
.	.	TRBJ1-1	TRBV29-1	TGCAGCAGCGGGGGGAGTTACGCTTTCTTT	CSSGGSYAFF
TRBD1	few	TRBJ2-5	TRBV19	TGTGCCAGTAGTATGGGGCAGGGGGCGAAGACCCAGTACTTC	CASSMGQGAKTQYF
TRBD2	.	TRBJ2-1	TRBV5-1	TGCGCCAGCAGCTTGGGAGCGGGAAATGAGCAGTTCTTC	CASSLGAGNEQFF
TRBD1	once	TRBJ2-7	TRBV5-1	TGCGCCAGCAGCCAGACAGGGGGGAGCTCCTACAATGAGCAGTACTTC	CASSQTGGSSYNEQYF
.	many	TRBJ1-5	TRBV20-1	TGCAGTGCTAGAGGGGCACCTCATCAGCCCCAGCATTTT	CSARGAPHQPQHF
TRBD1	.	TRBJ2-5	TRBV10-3	TGTGCCATCAGTGAGGGACAGGGGGCAGTGACCCAGTACTTC	CAISEGQGAVTQYF
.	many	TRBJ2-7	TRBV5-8	TGTGCCAGCAGCTTGGTGGGGCCTGACTACGAGCAGTACTTC	CASSLVGPDYEQYF
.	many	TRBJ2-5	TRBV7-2	TGTGCCAGCAGCTATCCCGGGGTAGCTGAGACCCAGTACTTC	CASSYPGVAETQYF
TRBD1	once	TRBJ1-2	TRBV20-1	TGCAGTGCTAGCCTTACAGGGGATGGCTACACCTTC	CSASLTGDGYTF
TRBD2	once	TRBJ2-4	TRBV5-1	TGCGCCAGCAGCTTTGGCGGGAGAGGCGAGGGCATTCAGTACTTC	CASSFGGRGEGIQYF
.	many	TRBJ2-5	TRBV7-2	TGTGCCAGCAGCCTCGGGGCTCAGCGGCAAGAGACCCAGTACTTC	CASSLGAQRQETQYF
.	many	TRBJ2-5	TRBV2	TGTGCCAGCCTAACTGGAGAAGAGGAGACCCAGTACTTC	CASLTGEEETQYF
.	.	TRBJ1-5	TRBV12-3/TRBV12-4	TGTGCCAGCAGTTGGGGGACTAGCGGAGACCAAGAGACCCAGCATTTT	CASSWGTSGDQETQHF
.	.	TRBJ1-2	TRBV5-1	TGCGCCAGCAGCTTGGGACAGGATCTCTATGGCTACACCTTC	CASSLGQDLYGYTF
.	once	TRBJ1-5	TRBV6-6	TGTGCCAGCAGTCGGGACGGCTCGGGCAATCAGCCCCAGCATTTT	CASSRDGSGNQPQHF